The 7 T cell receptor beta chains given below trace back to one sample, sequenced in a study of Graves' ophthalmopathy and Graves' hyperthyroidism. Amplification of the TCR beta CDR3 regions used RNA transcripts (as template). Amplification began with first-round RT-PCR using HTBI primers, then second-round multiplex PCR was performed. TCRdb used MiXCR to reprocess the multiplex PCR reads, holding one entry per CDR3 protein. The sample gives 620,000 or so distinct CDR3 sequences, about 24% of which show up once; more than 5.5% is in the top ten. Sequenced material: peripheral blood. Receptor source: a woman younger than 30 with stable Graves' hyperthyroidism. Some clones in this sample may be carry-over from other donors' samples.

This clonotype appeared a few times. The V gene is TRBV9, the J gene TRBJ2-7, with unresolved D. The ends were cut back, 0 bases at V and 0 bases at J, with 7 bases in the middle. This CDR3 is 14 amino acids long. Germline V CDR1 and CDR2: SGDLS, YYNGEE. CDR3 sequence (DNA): TGTGCCAGCAGCGTAGAAGGCGGCTCCTACGAGCAGTACTTC. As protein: CASSVEGGSYEQYF.

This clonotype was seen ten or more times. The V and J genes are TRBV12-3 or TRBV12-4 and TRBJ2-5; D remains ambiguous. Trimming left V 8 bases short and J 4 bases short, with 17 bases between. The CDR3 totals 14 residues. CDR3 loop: CASQTRLVRETQYF. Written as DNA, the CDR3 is TGTGCCAGCCAGACCAGGCTGGTTCGAGAGACCCAGTACTTC.

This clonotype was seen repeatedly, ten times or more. The CDR3 nucleotides are TGTGCCAGTAGCCCCTGGGGATTTGGAAGCAATCAGCCCCAGCATTTT. Translating it yields CASSPWGFGSNQPQHF. The V and J genes are TRBV19 and TRBJ1-5; no clear D. Trimming left V 6 bases short and J 1 base short, with 16 bases between. This CDR3 is built from 16 residues. Germline-derived CDR1 and CDR2 are LNHDA and SQIVND (reference sequence).

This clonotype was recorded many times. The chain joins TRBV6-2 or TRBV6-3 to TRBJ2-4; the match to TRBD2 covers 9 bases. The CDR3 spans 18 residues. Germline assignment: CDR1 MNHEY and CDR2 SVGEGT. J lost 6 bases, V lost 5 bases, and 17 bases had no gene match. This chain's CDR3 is CASSTPAGGTQGGNIQYF. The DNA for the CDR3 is TGTGCCAGCAGTACCCCGGCGGGGGGGACCCAAGGAGGAAACATTCAGTACTTC.

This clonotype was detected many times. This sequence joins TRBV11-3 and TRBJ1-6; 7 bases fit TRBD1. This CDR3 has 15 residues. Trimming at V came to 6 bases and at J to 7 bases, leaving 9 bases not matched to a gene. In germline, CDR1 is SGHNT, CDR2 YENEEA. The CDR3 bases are TGTGCCAGCAGACCGGAGGGGGCGAAGAATTCACCCCTCCACTTT. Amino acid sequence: CASRPEGAKNSPLHF.

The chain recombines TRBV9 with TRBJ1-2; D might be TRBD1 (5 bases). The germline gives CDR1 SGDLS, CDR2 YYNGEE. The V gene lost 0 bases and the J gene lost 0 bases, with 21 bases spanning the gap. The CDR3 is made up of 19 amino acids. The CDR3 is CASSVGPNPYGAANYGYTF. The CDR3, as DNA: TGTGCCAGCAGCGTAGGTCCCAATCCCTATGGGGCAGCTAACTATGGCTACACCTTC. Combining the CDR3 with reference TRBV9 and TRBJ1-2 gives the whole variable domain DSGVTQTPKHLITATGQRVTLRCSPRSGDLSVYWYQQSLDQGLQFLIQYYNGEERAKGNILERFSAQQFPDLHSELNLSSLELGDSALYFCASSVGPNPYGAANYGYTFGSGTRLTVV.

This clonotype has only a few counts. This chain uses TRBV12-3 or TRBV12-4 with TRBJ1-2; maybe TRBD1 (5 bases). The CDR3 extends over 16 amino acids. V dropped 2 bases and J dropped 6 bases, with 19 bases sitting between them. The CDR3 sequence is CASSLHGSPQDNGYTF. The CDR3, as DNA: TGTGCCAGCAGTTTACACGGTTCTCCCCAGGACAATGGCTACACCTTC.